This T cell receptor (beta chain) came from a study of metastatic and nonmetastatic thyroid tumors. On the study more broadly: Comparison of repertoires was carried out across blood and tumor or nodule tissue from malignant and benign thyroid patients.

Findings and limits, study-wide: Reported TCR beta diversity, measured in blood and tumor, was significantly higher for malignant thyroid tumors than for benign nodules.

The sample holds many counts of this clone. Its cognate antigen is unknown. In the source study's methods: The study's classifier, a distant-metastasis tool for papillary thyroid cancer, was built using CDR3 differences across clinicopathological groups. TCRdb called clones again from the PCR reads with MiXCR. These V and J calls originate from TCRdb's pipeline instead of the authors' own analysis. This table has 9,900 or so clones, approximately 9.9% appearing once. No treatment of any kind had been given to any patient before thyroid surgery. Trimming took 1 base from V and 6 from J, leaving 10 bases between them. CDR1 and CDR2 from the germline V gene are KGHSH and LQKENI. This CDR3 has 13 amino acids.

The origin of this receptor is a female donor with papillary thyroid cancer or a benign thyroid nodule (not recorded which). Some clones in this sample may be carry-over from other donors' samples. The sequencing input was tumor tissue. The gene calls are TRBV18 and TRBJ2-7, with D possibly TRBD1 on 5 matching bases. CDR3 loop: CASSPRTGPEQYV. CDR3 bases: TGTGCCAGCTCACCACGAACAGGTCCCGAGCAGTACGTC.